What follows are 18 T cell receptor beta chains derived from one specimen sequenced in a study of blood T cell repertoires in COVID-19. TCRdb keeps only in-frame clones here, not all; method: immunoSEQ multiplex PCR. Here the sample spans under 200,000 clones, approximately 80% being singletons. The sequencing sample was made of peripheral blood. The receptors derive from an elderly woman with active or convalescent COVID-19.

This clone was observed a handful of times. The V call is TRBV19, the J call TRBJ1-2, with a possible D match to TRBD1 (6 bases). The CDR3 has 16 amino acids. V shed 6 bases and J shed 4 bases, with 21 bases lying between them. CDR1 and CDR2 from the germline V gene are LNHDA and SQIVND (reference sequence). CDR3 region: CASSQRGGQTSYGYTF. CDR3 nucleotide sequence: TGTGCCAGTAGCCAGAGGGGCGGACAGACTTCCTATGGCTACACCTTC.

This rearrangement joins TRBV9 to TRBJ1-5, with a tentative D call TRBD1 (5 bases). V was cut by 3 bases and J by 2 bases, with 12 bases left in between. The CDR3 sequence is 15 residues long. Germline-derived CDR1 and CDR2 are SGDLS and YYNGEE. CDR3 sequence reads: CASSASGLGNQPQHF. The CDR3 coding sequence is TGTGCCAGCAGCGCCTCGGGACTCGGCAATCAGCCCCAGCATTTT.

The CDR3 protein is CASSSGQGNEKLFF. In DNA form, the CDR3 reads TGTGCCAGCAGTTCTGGACAGGGGAACGAAAAACTGTTTTTT. This chain uses TRBV3-1 (or the pseudogene TRBV3-2) with TRBJ1-4, with 9 bases aligning to TRBD1. After removal of 6 bases from V and 8 bases from J, the junction contained 7 bases not matched to a gene. This CDR3 spans 14 amino acids. Germline loops: CDR1 LGHDT, CDR2 YNNKEL (reference sequence).

The V gene is TRBV5-4, the J gene TRBJ2-1, with D hard to call. Per the germline V gene, CDR1 is SGHNT and CDR2 is YYREEE (reference sequence). The CDR3 consists of 18 residues. V was clipped by 4 bases and J by 0 bases, with 20 bases between them. CDR3 amino acids: CASSRDQSGSSSYNEQFF. In DNA, the CDR3 is TGTGCCAGCAGCCGAGACCAATCCGGGTCGAGCTCCTACAATGAGCAGTTCTTC.

The chain recombines TRBV7-2 with TRBJ2-7, with D perhaps matching TRBD1 (6 bases). Germline CDR1 and CDR2: SGHTA and FQGNSA. V was cut by 1 base and J by 5 bases, with 15 bases left in between. There are 15 residues in the CDR3. The DNA of the CDR3 is TGTGCCAGCAGCTTAGATCGGACCAGGGGCCACGAGCAGTACTTC. Encoded protein: CASSLDRTRGHEQYF.

The V and J genes are TRBV6-5 and TRBJ1-6; 7 positions match TRBD1. The junction had 4 bases not matched to a gene; V was cut back by 10 bases and J by 7 bases. CDR1 MNHEY and CDR2 SVGAGI come from the germline V gene. The CDR3 covers 12 residues. As DNA, the CDR3 is TGTGCCACCCGACAGGGAAATTCACCCCTCCACTTT. It yields the protein CATRQGNSPLHF.

This chain links TRBV15 with TRBJ2-7, with D possibly being TRBD1 (5 bases). Trimming cost V 9 bases and J 5 bases, with 20 bases left between them. The CDR3 is 14 amino acids. The V gene's germline CDR1 is LNHNV and CDR2 YYDKDF (reference sequence). The CDR3 loop reads CATSKVLQVHEQYF. As DNA, the CDR3 is TGTGCCACATCAAAAGTCCTACAGGTCCACGAGCAGTACTTC.

This chain joins TRBV15 and TRBJ2-7; D ambiguous. V lost 5 bases to trimming and J lost 3 bases, with 5 bases between them. Germline CDR1 LNHNV, CDR2 YYDKDF (reference sequence). The CDR3 runs to 11 residues. The CDR3 coding sequence is TGTGCCACCAGCGGCAACTACGAGCAGTACTTC. It is translated as CATSGNYEQYF.

This clone has just a few counts. This sequence joins TRBV5-1 and TRBJ1-4, with 8 bases fitting TRBD1. The CDR3 is 14 amino acids. V lost 4 bases to trimming and J lost 8 bases; unmatched junction nucleotides: 7. Germline CDR1 is SGHRS and CDR2 is YFSETQ. CDR3 in amino acids: CASSRTGTQEKLFF. In DNA, the CDR3 is TGCGCCAGCAGCCGGACAGGGACCCAAGAAAAACTGTTTTTT.

The V gene is TRBV27, the J gene TRBJ1-4, with D unclear. CDR1 is MNHEY and CDR2 is SMNVEV in the germline V gene (reference sequence). This CDR3 region has 15 residues. Deletions cut 6 bases from V and 5 bases from J, with 16 bases between. In nucleotides, the CDR3 is TGTGCCAGCAGCCCCCCCGGGTTGGTCAATGAAAAACTGTTTTTT. Residues: CASSPPGLVNEKLFF.

This clone was counted between two and nine times. This rearrangement joins TRBV4-1 to TRBJ2-7; 9 bases align to TRBD1. Germline CDR1 and CDR2: MGHRA and YSYEKL. The CDR3 extends over 14 amino acids. Trimming at V came to 4 bases and at J to 6 bases, leaving 7 bases not matched to a gene. CDR3 sequence reads: CASSRSGQGGEQYF. The CDR3 DNA reads as TGCGCCAGCAGCCGATCGGGACAGGGTGGCGAGCAGTACTTC.

The chain combines TRBV5-1 with TRBJ1-6; D perhaps matches TRBD1 (6 bases). Germline assignment: CDR1 SGHRS and CDR2 YFSETQ. Trimming cost V 0 bases and J 9 bases, with 13 bases left between them. The CDR3 is 15 residues long. The CDR3 loop is CASSLGQGRVSPLHF. For the CDR3, the DNA is TGCGCCAGCAGCTTGGGGCAGGGGCGGGTTTCACCCCTCCACTTT.

The chain uses TRBV30 and TRBJ1-5; D not certain. The CDR3 loop spans 13 amino acids. Germline lookup yields CDR1 GTSNPN and CDR2 SVGIG (reference sequence). With 0 bases removed from V and 2 bases from J, the gap between germline ends came to 5 bases. CDR3: CAWSVEGNQPQHF. Written as DNA, the CDR3 is TGTGCCTGGAGTGTGGAGGGCAATCAGCCCCAGCATTTT.

This chain links TRBV7-8 with TRBJ1-4; possibly TRBD1 for D (6 bases). The CDR3 contains 19 residues. V shed 5 bases and J shed 0 bases, with 22 bases lying between them. CDR1 and CDR2 (germline): SGHVS, FQNEAQ. The CDR3 region is CASSNPRDIYSATNEKLFF. In DNA, the CDR3 is TGTGCCAGCAGCAATCCTAGGGACATCTACTCTGCAACTAATGAAAAACTGTTTTTT.

The chain uses TRBV10-3 and TRBJ1-6; no clear D gene. The V and J ends lost 0 bases and 0 bases respectively, with 15 bases between them. CDR1 and CDR2 from the germline V gene are ENHRY and SYGVKD. The CDR3 covers 19 residues. The DNA for the CDR3 is TGTGCCATCAGTGAGTCGACTCGCACGCGGAGCTCCTATAATTCACCCCTCCACTTT. This translates into CAISESTRTRSSYNSPLHF.

With respect to this clone: Its ends do not fully match the called genes, so a read error is possible. This sequence joins TRBV7-9 and TRBJ2-7, with a possible D match to TRBD2 (6 bases). CDR1 and CDR2 (germline): SEHNR, FQNEAQ (reference sequence). The CDR3 contains 13 residues. The CDR3 protein is CASSLRRDSFWVF. The CDR3 DNA sequence: TGTGCCAGCAGCTTAAGAAGGGACTCGTTCTGGGTCTTC.

The V call is TRBV3-1 (or the pseudogene TRBV3-2), the J call TRBJ1-1, with D perhaps TRBD1 (5 bases). The germline CDR1 and CDR2 sequences are LGHDT and YNNKEL (reference sequence). The CDR3 is made up of 16 amino acids. The ends were cut back, 4 bases at V and 0 bases at J, with 15 bases in the middle. The CDR3 nucleotides are TGTGCCAGCAGCCCCACAGGACAATCTATGAACACTGAAGCTTTCTTT. Its translation is CASSPTGQSMNTEAFF.

The chain recombines TRBV7-2 with TRBJ1-2; 7 bases agree with TRBD1. The germline CDR1 and CDR2 sequences are SGHTA and FQGNSA. The J segment lost 0 bases and the V segment lost 5 bases, leaving 12 bases of the junction unmatched. This CDR3 contains 17 residues. The CDR3 sequence is CASSLRQGRSTNYGYTF. As DNA, the CDR3 is TGTGCCAGCAGCCTAAGACAGGGACGATCCACTAACTATGGCTACACCTTC.